The T cell receptor beta chain described here comes from a study of blood T cell repertoires in COVID-19. At the level of the study: Specimens from acute and convalescent COVID-19 originated in the United States, Italy and Spain. Sources were T cells, B-cell-depleted T cells, or PBMCs; the material itself was cDNA or gDNA.

In the authors' workflow: Reference gene primer amplification in the assay estimated nucleated cell counts. Only in-frame clones appear in the TCRdb table, and some are missing; sequencing was by immunoSEQ multiplex PCR. That table gives V, J and clone size, and the DNA gave D and trimming. Of about 210,000 clones detected, around 83% appear once; the ten largest clones hold 8% to 10%. CDR1 SEHNR and CDR2 FQNEAQ come from the germline V gene (reference sequence). V gave up 5 bases and J gave up 11 bases, with 19 bases separating them. CDR3 length: 13 residues. The chain links TRBV7-9 to TRBJ2-7; tentative D call: TRBD2 (6 bases). The sequencing input was peripheral blood. The receptor was isolated from a woman between 50 and 59 years old with acute or convalescent COVID-19. For the CDR3, the DNA is TGTGCCAGCAGCCCCGGGACTCCCAATCCGGAGTACTTC. This encodes CASSPGTPNPEYF.